The T cell receptor beta chain described here comes from a study of shared clonotypes between healthy human individuals. Some clones are missing from TCRdb's copy, which holds only in-frame ones; the method was immunoSEQ multiplex PCR. This sample yields hundreds of thousands of clones, of which less than 96% are seen a single time; 0.05% to 0.07% belongs to the top ten. Per germline, CDR1 KGHSH and CDR2 LQKENI. V dropped 6 bases and J dropped 3 bases, with 9 bases sitting between them. The CDR3 is 12 amino acids. V usage is TRBV18 and J usage is TRBJ2-7; D ambiguous. The sample consisted of naive CD4+ T cells sorted from blood. Indicated subset: CD45RA+ positively selected. The receptor was isolated from a woman aged 25 to 39 in good health. CDR3 amino acids: CASSRQGYEQYF. The DNA of the CDR3 is TGTGCCAGCTCTCGTCAAGGCTACGAGCAGTACTTC.